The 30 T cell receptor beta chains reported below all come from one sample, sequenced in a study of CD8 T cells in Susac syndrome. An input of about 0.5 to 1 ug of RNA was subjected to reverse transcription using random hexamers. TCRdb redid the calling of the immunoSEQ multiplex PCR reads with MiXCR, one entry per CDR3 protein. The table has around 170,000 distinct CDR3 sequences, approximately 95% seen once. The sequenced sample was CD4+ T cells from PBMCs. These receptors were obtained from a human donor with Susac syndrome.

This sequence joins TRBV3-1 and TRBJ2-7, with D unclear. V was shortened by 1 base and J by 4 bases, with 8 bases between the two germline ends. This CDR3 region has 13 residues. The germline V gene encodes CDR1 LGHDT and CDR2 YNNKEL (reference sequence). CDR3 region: CASSQGQLYEQYF. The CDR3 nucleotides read TGTGCCAGCAGCCAAGGTCAGCTTTACGAGCAGTACTTC.

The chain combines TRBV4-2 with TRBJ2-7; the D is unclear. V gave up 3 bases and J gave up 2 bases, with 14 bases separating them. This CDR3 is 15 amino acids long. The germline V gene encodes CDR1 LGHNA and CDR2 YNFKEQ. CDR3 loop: CASSHNTQNPYEQYF. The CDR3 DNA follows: TGTGCCAGCAGCCACAATACACAGAACCCCTACGAGCAGTACTTC.

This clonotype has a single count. The CDR3 sequence: CASSLDRGGQETQYF. The CDR3 nucleotides are TGTGCCAGCAGCTTGGACAGGGGTGGTCAGGAGACCCAGTACTTC. The chain combines TRBV7-3 with TRBJ2-5, with 9 nucleotides matching TRBD1. V lost 3 bases to trimming and J lost 5 bases; unmatched junction nucleotides: 7. CDR1 SGHTA and CDR2 FQGTGA come from the germline V gene. The CDR3 sequence is 15 residues long.

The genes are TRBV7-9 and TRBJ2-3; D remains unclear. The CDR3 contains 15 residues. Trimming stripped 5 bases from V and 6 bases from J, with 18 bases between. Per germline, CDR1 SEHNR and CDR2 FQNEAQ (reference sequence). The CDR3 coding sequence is TGTGCCAGCAGCCCACTTGGCGGCCTGTTGGATACGCAGTATTTT. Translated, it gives CASSPLGGLLDTQYF. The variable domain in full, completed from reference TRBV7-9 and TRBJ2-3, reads DTGVSQNPRHKITKRGQNVTFRCDPISEHNRLYWYRQTLGQGPEFLTYFQNEAQLEKSRLLSDRFSAERPKGSFSTLEIQRTEQGDSAMYLCASSPLGGLLDTQYFGPGTRLTVL.

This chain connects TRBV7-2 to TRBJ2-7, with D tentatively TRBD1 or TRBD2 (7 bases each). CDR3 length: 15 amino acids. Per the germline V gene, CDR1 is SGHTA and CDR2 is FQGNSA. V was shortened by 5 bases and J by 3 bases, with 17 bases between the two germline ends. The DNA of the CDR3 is TGTGCCAGCAGCGAAGGGGGGGGACAGTTCTACGAGCAGTACTTC. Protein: CASSEGGGQFYEQYF.

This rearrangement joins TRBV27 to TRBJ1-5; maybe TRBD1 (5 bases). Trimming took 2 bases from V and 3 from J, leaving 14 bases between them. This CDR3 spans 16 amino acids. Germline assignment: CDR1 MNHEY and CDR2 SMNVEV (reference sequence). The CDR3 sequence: CASSLPGRRTNQPQHF. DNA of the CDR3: TGTGCCAGCAGTTTACCGGGACGGAGGACCAATCAGCCCCAGCATTTT.

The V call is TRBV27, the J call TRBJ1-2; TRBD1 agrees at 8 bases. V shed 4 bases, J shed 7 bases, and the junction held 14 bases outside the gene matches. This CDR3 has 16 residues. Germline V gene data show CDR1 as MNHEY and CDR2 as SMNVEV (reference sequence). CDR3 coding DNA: TGTGCCAGCAGTTGGGGGAAATGGACAGGGCGGTCTGGCTACACCTTC. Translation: CASSWGKWTGRSGYTF.

In nucleotides, the CDR3 is TGTGCCAGCAGTGCCGGGAGCGACAGGTTTTTATACGAGCAGTACTTC. It is translated as CASSAGSDRFLYEQYF. The chain joins TRBV27 to TRBJ2-7; D tentatively fits TRBD1 or TRBD2 (6 bases each). The CDR3 loop spans 16 amino acids. Germline V gene sequence: CDR1 MNHEY, CDR2 SMNVEV (reference sequence). V was cut by 5 bases and J by 4 bases, with 21 bases left in between.

DNA of the CDR3: TGTGCCAGCAGCTCGAATTCCCGAACTGAAGCTTTCTTT. Amino acids: CASSSNSRTEAFF. The rearrangement joins TRBV7-6 to TRBJ1-1, with D hard to call. The CDR3 length is 13 residues. Trimming left V 4 bases short and J 5 bases short, with 11 bases between. Germline CDR1 reads SGHVS; CDR2 reads FNYEAQ.

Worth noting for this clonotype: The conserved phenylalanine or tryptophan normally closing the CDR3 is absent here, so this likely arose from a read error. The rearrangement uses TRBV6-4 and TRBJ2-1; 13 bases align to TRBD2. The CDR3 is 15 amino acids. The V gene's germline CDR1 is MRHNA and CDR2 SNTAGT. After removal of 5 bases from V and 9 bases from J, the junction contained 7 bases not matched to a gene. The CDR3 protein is CASSPGTSGVGEQFL. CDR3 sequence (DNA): TGTGCCAGCAGTCCCGGGACTAGCGGGGTTGGTGAGCAGTTCTTG.

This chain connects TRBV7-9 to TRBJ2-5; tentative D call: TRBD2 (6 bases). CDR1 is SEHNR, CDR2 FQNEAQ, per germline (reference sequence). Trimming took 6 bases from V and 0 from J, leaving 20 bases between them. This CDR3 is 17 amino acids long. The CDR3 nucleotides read TGTGCCAGCAGTCGCACAGACCTAGGAGGGAACCAAGAGACCCAGTACTTC. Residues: CASSRTDLGGNQETQYF.

The CDR3 region has the DNA TGTGCCAGCACCCGGGGAGGGTTCTTAAGCACAGATACGCAGTATTTT. This sequence encodes CASTRGGFLSTDTQYF. The chain links TRBV2 to TRBJ2-3; TRBD2 aligns across 7 bases. The CDR3 extends over 16 amino acids. Germline V gives CDR1 SNHLY, CDR2 FYNNEI. V trimming: 7 bases; J trimming: 0 bases; junction bases outside the gene matches: 10.

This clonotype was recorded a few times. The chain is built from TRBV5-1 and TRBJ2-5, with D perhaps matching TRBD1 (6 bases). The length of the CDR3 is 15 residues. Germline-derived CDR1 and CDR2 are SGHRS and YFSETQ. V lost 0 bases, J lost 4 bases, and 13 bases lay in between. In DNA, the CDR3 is TGCGCCAGCAGCTTGGAAGGGCAGGGGTTAGAGACCCAGTACTTC. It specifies CASSLEGQGLETQYF.

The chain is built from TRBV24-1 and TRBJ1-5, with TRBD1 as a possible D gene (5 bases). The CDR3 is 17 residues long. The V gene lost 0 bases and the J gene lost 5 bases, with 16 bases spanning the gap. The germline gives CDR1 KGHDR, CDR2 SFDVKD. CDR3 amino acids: CATSDLLSQGNDQPQHF. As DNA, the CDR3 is TGTGCCACCAGTGATTTGCTCAGTCAGGGTAATGATCAGCCCCAGCATTTT.

The CDR3 is CASSAPRDRRSTLTEAFF. DNA for the CDR3: TGCGCCAGCAGCGCACCAAGGGACAGGCGAAGTACGCTAACTGAAGCTTTCTTT. The chain links TRBV5-1 to TRBJ1-1; TRBD1 aligns across 8 bases. The CDR3 loop spans 18 amino acids. CDR1 SGHRS and CDR2 YFSETQ come from the germline V gene. The ends lost 4 bases at V and 5 bases at J; junction bases unmatched: 19.

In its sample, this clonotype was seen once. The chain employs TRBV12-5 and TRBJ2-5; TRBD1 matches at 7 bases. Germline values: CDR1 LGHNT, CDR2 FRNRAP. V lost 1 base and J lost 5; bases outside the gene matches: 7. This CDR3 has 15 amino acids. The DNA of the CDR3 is TGTGCTAGTGGTTTGGACGGACAGGCCTGGGAGACCCAGTACTTC. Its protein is CASGLDGQAWETQYF.

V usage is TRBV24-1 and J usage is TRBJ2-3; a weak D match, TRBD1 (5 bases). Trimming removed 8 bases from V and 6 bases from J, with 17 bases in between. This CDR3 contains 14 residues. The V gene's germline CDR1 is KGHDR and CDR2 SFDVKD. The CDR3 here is CATILDTRTDTQYF. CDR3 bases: TGTGCCACCATCCTGGACACCCGAACGGATACGCAGTATTTT.

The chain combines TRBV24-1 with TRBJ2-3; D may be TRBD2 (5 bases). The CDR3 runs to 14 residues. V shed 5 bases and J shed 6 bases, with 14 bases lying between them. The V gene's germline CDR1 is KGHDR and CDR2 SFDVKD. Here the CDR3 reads CATSGGLLGDTQYF. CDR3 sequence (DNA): TGTGCCACCAGTGGAGGACTTCTTGGGGATACGCAGTATTTT.

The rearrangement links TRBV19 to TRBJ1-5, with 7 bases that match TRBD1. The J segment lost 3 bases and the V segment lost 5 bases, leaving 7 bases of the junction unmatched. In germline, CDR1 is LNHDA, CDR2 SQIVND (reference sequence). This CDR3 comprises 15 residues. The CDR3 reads CASSLQGIFNQPQHF. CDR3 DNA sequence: TGTGCCAGTAGTTTACAGGGGATCTTCAATCAGCCCCAGCATTTT.

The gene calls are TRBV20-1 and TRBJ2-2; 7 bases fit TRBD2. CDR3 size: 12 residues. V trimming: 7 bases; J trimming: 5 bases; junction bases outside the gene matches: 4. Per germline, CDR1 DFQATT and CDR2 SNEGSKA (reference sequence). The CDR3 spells CSERGPTGELFF. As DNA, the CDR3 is TGCAGTGAGCGGGGACCAACCGGGGAGCTGTTTTTT.

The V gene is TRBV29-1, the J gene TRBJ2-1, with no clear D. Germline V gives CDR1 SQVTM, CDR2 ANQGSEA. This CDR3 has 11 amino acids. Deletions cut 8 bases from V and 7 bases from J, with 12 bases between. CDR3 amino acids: CSPVGKNEQFF. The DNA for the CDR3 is TGCAGCCCAGTAGGGAAAAATGAGCAGTTCTTC.

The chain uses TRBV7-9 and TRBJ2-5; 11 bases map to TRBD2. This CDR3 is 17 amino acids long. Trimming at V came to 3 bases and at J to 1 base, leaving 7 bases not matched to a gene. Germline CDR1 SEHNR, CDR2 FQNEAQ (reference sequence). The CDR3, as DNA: TGTGCCAGCAGCTTTAGGCCGGGACTAGCGGCCCAAGAGACCCAGTACTTC. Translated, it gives CASSFRPGLAAQETQYF.

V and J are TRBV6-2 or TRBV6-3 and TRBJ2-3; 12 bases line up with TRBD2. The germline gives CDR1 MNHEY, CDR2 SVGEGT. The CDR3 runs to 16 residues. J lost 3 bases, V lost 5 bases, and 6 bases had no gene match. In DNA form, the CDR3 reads TGTGCCAGCAGTACTTGGACTAGCGGGGCGACAGATACGCAGTATTTT. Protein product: CASSTWTSGATDTQYF.

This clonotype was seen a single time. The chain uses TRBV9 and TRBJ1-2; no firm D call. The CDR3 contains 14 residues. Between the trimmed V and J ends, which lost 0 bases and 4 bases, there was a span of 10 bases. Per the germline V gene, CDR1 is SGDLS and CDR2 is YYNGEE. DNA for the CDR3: TGTGCCAGCAGCGTAGAGTCGCAGTCCTATGGCTACACCTTC. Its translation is CASSVESQSYGYTF.

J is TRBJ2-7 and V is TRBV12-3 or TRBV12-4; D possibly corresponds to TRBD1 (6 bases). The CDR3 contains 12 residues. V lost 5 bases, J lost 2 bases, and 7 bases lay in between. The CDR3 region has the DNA TGTGCCAGCAGTGGGGACACCTACGAGCAGTACTTC. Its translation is CASSGDTYEQYF.

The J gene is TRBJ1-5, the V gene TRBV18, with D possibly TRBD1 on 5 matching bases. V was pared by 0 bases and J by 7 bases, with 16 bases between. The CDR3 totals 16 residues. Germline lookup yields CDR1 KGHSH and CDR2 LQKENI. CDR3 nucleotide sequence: TGTGCCAGCTCACCACCTCCAGCAGGGATAAACCAGCCCCAGCATTTT. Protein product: CASSPPPAGINQPQHF. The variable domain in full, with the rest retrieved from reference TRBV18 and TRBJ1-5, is NAGVMQNPRHLVRRRGQEARLRCSPMKGHSHVYWYRQLPEEGLKFMVYLQKENIIDESGMPKERFSAEFPKEGPSILRIQQVVRGDSAAYFCASSPPPAGINQPQHFGDGTRLSIL.

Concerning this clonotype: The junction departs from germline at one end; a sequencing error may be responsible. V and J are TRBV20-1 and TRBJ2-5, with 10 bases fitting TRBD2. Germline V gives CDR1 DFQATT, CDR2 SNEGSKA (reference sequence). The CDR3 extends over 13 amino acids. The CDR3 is CSSSGGKQETQYF. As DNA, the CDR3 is TGCAGTTCTAGCGGGGGCAAACAAGAGACCCAGTACTTC.

In nucleotides, the CDR3 is TGTGCCAGCAGTGAACGGCCCTACGAGCAGTACTTC. Encoded protein: CASSERPYEQYF. The chain has TRBV2 and TRBJ2-7; no reliable D call. The CDR3 runs to 12 residues. Germline loops: CDR1 SNHLY, CDR2 FYNNEI. Trimming took 2 bases from V and 2 from J, leaving 4 bases between them.

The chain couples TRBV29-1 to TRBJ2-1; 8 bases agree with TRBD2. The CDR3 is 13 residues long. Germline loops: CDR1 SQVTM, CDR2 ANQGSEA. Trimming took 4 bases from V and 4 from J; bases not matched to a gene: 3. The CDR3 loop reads CSVGGGPYNEQFF. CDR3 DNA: TGCAGCGTTGGCGGGGGGCCTTACAATGAGCAGTTCTTC.

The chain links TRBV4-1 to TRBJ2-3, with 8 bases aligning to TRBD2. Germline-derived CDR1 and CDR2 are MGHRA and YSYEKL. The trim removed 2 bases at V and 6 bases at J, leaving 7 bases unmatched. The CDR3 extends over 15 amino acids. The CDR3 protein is CASSQIGLAGDTQYF. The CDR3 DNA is TGCGCCAGCAGCCAAATAGGACTAGCTGGCGATACGCAGTATTTT.